These 6 T cell receptor beta chains were all obtained from the same sample, sequenced in a study of CXCR3-negative and CXCR3-positive naive CD8 T cells. General study findings and limits: Naive cells positive for CXCR3 carried more hydrophobic TRB CDR3s than CXCR3-negative ones.

5' RACE that incorporated UMI labels was used to prepare the TRB cDNA libraries. TCRdb re-called the 5' RACE reads, yielding one record per CDR3 amino acid sequence without DNA. The table lists tens of thousands of distinct CDR3 sequences, with approximately 0.54% in the top ten. No antigen has been assigned to these receptors. Sequenced material: naive CXCR3+ CD8+ T cells from blood. Subset: CD45RO-CCR7+CD27+CD95- naive CD8+ T cells expressing CXCR3 (TNR3+). The source is a human donor in good health. Some clones in this sample may be carry-over from other donors' samples.

This chain connects TRBV7-3 to TRBJ1-2. From germline, CDR1 is SGHTA and CDR2 FQGTGA. This CDR3 has 13 residues. CDR3 sequence reads: CASSSGPNYGYTF.

The chain has TRBV15 and TRBJ2-4; TCRdb selects TRBD2, and the lack of DNA leaves this call unchecked. The CDR3 has 15 amino acids. The V gene's germline CDR1 is LNHNV and CDR2 YYDKDF (reference sequence). The CDR3 loop reads CATSRASGSQNIQYF.

The chain employs TRBV28 and TRBJ2-1; TCRdb proposes TRBD2, but this gene call is untestable without DNA. The CDR3 has 15 amino acids. Germline-derived CDR1 and CDR2 are MDHEN and SYDVKM. CDR3 protein: CASSPGTSGRVEQFF.

The chain couples TRBV6-5 to TRBJ1-2; the TCRdb call, TRBD1, lacks DNA for checking. CDR3 size: 14 residues. CDR1 is MNHEY, CDR2 SVGAGI, per germline. CDR3 loop: CASGERTGPYGYTF.

The genes are TRBV4-1 and TRBJ2-3. Germline assignment: CDR1 MGHRA and CDR2 YSYEKL. CDR3 size: 13 residues. The CDR3: CASSEGPTDTQYF.

V gene TRBV7-2 combines with J gene TRBJ2-7; lacking DNA, the TRBD1 call made by TCRdb goes unchecked. Looked up from germline, CDR1 is SGHTA and CDR2 is FQGNSA. The CDR3 is 17 amino acids. The CDR3 loop is CASSLKAGTPLYYEQYF.